This T cell receptor (beta chain) is from a study of blood T cell repertoires in COVID-19. Some clones are missing from TCRdb's copy, which holds only in-frame ones; the method was immunoSEQ multiplex PCR. This table holds over 95,000 clones, roughly 76% found once. CDR1 is LGHNA, CDR2 YNFKEQ, per germline. The CDR3 contains 17 residues. The V gene lost 0 bases and the J gene lost 6 bases, with 15 bases spanning the gap. This clonotype was obtained from a human donor in a cohort sampled during active COVID-19. Sequencing input: peripheral blood. The chain employs TRBV4-2 and TRBJ1-6; maybe TRBD1 (5 bases). CDR3 region: CASSQDFGGFGNSPLHF. CDR3 nucleotide sequence: TGTGCCAGCAGCCAAGATTTCGGGGGGTTCGGTAATTCACCCCTCCACTTT.